This T cell receptor beta chain is drawn from a study of blood T cells in healthy people across ages. The study's findings and limits: Relative to aged donors, long-lived donors carried more naive CD4+ cells and displayed higher diversity.

The study recruited healthy Caucasian donors from Russia who were aged about 6 to 95. Per sample, extraction of total RNA gave at least 5.5 micrograms in every case. This clonotype was observed a few times. Its antigen is currently unknown. Combining a sample-barcoded 5' primer with a J-beta primer mix, a second PCR ran for about 7 to 12 cycles. TCRdb reanalysed the 5' RACE reads using MiXCR and keeps one entry per CDR3 protein. The sample includes hundreds of thousands of distinct CDR3 sequences, roughly 60% of them seen just once. Germline lookup yields CDR1 SQVTM and CDR2 ANQGSEA. V gave up 3 bases and J gave up 9 bases; unmatched junction bases: 7. This CDR3 has 13 amino acids.

This clonotype originated in a young man in good health. The J gene is TRBJ2-4, the V gene TRBV29-1, with 8 bases aligning to TRBD1. Sequenced sample: blood. Here the CDR3 reads CSVDGQGQGIQYF. CDR3 DNA: TGCAGCGTTGACGGACAGGGACAAGGCATTCAGTACTTC.